A selection of T cell receptor beta chains follows, all from one sample in a study of blood T cell repertoires in COVID-19. Sequenced by immunoSEQ multiplex PCR; TCRdb stores in-frame clones only, minus some. The sample contains fewer than 200,000 clones, roughly 82% of which appear only once. The sequenced material came from peripheral blood. These receptors all come from a woman in her 40s with COVID-19, enrolled during active disease. CDR3s include the opening cysteine and the closing phenylalanine or tryptophan. Each record gives: D gene, J gene, clone size, V gene, CDR3 DNA, CDR3 protein. The D gene is left open where the match is weak. Some rows mark clone size as missing; the rest say once, few, many or name a class of expanded clone.

d_call: TRBD2
j_call: TRBJ2-3
clone_size: NA
v_call: TRBV15
cdr3_nt: TGTGCCACCAGGCGGGGGGGCCTGGGTTCCACAGATACGCAGTATTTT
cdr3_aa: CATRRGGLGSTDTQYF

d_call: TRBD1
j_call: TRBJ2-3
clone_size: NA
v_call: TRBV11-3
cdr3_nt: TGTGCCAGCAGCACGACAGGGGGAGATACGCAGTATTTT
cdr3_aa: CASSTTGGDTQYF

d_call: NA
j_call: TRBJ1-3
clone_size: NA
v_call: TRBV5-6
cdr3_nt: TGTGCCAGCAGCTTGTATGGAAACACCATATATTTT
cdr3_aa: CASSLYGNTIYF

d_call: NA
j_call: TRBJ2-5
clone_size: NA
v_call: TRBV11-2
cdr3_nt: TGTGCCAGCAGCTTAGGTTACAAAGAGACCCAGTACTTC
cdr3_aa: CASSLGYKETQYF

d_call: NA
j_call: TRBJ1-1
clone_size: NA
v_call: TRBV29-1
cdr3_nt: TGCAGCGTTGAACGCCCGGAGGGAGCTTTCTTT
cdr3_aa: CSVERPEGAFF

d_call: NA
j_call: TRBJ2-7
clone_size: NA
v_call: TRBV2
cdr3_nt: TGTGCCAGCAGCGCGGACAGAAACTACGAGCAGTACTTC
cdr3_aa: CASSADRNYEQYF

d_call: NA
j_call: TRBJ2-5
clone_size: NA
v_call: TRBV11-3
cdr3_nt: TGTGCCAGCAGCCCCAGTTCCCGGGGCCAAGAGACCCAGTACTTC
cdr3_aa: CASSPSSRGQETQYF

d_call: NA
j_call: TRBJ2-5
clone_size: NA
v_call: TRBV18
cdr3_nt: TGTGCCAGCACCTACAGGGCCCAAGAGACCCAGTACTTC
cdr3_aa: CASTYRAQETQYF

d_call: TRBD2
j_call: TRBJ2-5
clone_size: NA
v_call: TRBV10-2
cdr3_nt: TGCGCCAGCAGTGCGTTCGGGAGGGGAGGAGAGACCCAGTACTTC
cdr3_aa: CASSAFGRGGETQYF

d_call: NA
j_call: TRBJ1-5
clone_size: NA
v_call: TRBV2
cdr3_nt: TGTGCCAGCAGGCGTTACCTACAGGGAACCAATCAGCCCCAGCATTTT
cdr3_aa: CASRRYLQGTNQPQHF

d_call: TRBD2
j_call: TRBJ2-7
clone_size: NA
v_call: TRBV30
cdr3_nt: TGTGCCTGGAGTGTCACAGCGGGAGCCTCCTACGAGCAGTACTTC
cdr3_aa: CAWSVTAGASYEQYF

d_call: NA
j_call: TRBJ2-3
clone_size: NA
v_call: TRBV11-3
cdr3_nt: TGTGCCAGCAGCAGGGACTCCGAGGCGCAGTATTTT
cdr3_aa: CASSRDSEAQYF

d_call: NA
j_call: TRBJ1-3
clone_size: NA
v_call: TRBV19
cdr3_nt: TGTGCCAGTAGTCCTTCTCTAGGATCTGGAAACACCATATATTTT
cdr3_aa: CASSPSLGSGNTIYF

d_call: NA
j_call: TRBJ2-3
clone_size: NA
v_call: TRBV12-1
cdr3_nt: TGTGCCAGCAGCTTTTACCCGCTCCACTCTATGCCAGATACGCAGTATTTT
cdr3_aa: CASSFYPLHSMPDTQYF

d_call: NA
j_call: TRBJ2-1
clone_size: NA
v_call: TRBV3-1/TRBV3-2
cdr3_nt: TGTGCCAGCAGCCAAGTTCAGGGGAACAATGAGCAGTTCTTC
cdr3_aa: CASSQVQGNNEQFF

d_call: NA
j_call: TRBJ2-1
clone_size: NA
v_call: TRBV3-1/TRBV3-2
cdr3_nt: TGTGCCAGCAGCCCCCAACCAGACAATGAGCAGTTCTTC
cdr3_aa: CASSPQPDNEQFF

d_call: TRBD2
j_call: TRBJ2-7
clone_size: NA
v_call: TRBV18
cdr3_nt: TGTGCCAGCTCACCCTCACTGACTAGCGGGAGAAATGTCTACGAGCAGTACTTC
cdr3_aa: CASSPSLTSGRNVYEQYF

d_call: NA
j_call: TRBJ1-3
clone_size: NA
v_call: TRBV14
cdr3_nt: TGTGCCAGCAGCCAAGTATCTGGAAACACCATATATTTT
cdr3_aa: CASSQVSGNTIYF

d_call: TRBD1
j_call: TRBJ2-7
clone_size: once
v_call: TRBV9
cdr3_nt: TGTGCCAGCAGCGTATCTGGACAGGGCAACTACGAGCAGTACTTC
cdr3_aa: CASSVSGQGNYEQYF

d_call: NA
j_call: TRBJ1-6
clone_size: NA
v_call: TRBV15
cdr3_nt: TGTGCCACCAGCAGGGGAGGACTGGGTATTAATTCACCCCTCCACTTT
cdr3_aa: CATSRGGLGINSPLHF

d_call: TRBD2
j_call: TRBJ2-3
clone_size: NA
v_call: TRBV7-2
cdr3_nt: TGTGCCAGCACCTTGACTAGCGGGAGGGCGAGGGATACGCAGTATTTT
cdr3_aa: CASTLTSGRARDTQYF